The 14 T cell receptor beta chains below all came from one sample that was sequenced in a study of blood T cells in healthy people across ages. Then a second PCR, running about 7 to 11 cycles, was carried out with a sample-barcoded 5' primer and a J-beta primer mix. TCRdb re-analysed the 5' RACE reads in MiXCR, keeping a single row per CDR3 protein. The sample lists over 500,000 distinct CDR3 sequences; approximately 52% were seen once. Input material: blood. The receptors were gathered from a woman older than 75 in good health.

This clonotype was seen many times. V and J are TRBV4-1 and TRBJ2-5; unclear D gene. The length of the CDR3 is 13 residues. V dropped 4 bases and J dropped 2 bases, with 8 bases sitting between them. The germline CDR1 and CDR2 sequences are MGHRA and YSYEKL. CDR3 nucleotides: TGCGCCAGCAGCCGGGATAAACAAGAGACCCAGTACTTC. It yields the protein CASSRDKQETQYF.

The chain is built from TRBV12-3 or TRBV12-4 and TRBJ1-2; 7 bases fit TRBD1. This CDR3 has 19 amino acids. The trim removed 5 bases at V and 4 bases at J, leaving 22 bases unmatched. The CDR3 loop is CASSPIIGVGRQGSYGYTF. The CDR3 DNA reads TGTGCCAGCAGTCCCATTATAGGGGTGGGGAGACAGGGATCCTATGGCTACACCTTC.

The V gene is TRBV28, the J gene TRBJ1-6; 7 bases fit TRBD1. Germline CDR1 and CDR2: MDHEN and SYDVKM. Germline trimming cut 3 bases from V and 6 bases from J; bases unmatched to any gene: 8. The CDR3 extends over 16 amino acids. Here the CDR3 DNA reads TGTGCCAGCAGTTTTCCACCGGGACAGCGTAATTCACCCCTCCACTTT. As protein: CASSFPPGQRNSPLHF.

The rearrangement joins TRBV7-9 to TRBJ1-5; unclear D gene. The germline V and J ends were trimmed by 3 bases and 1 base, with 4 bases remaining between them. Germline loops: CDR1 SEHNR, CDR2 FQNEAQ (reference sequence). This CDR3 contains 13 residues. The CDR3 reads CASSFQSNQPQHF. The DNA for the CDR3 is TGTGCCAGCAGCTTCCAGAGCAATCAGCCCCAGCATTTT.

The J gene is TRBJ2-1, the V gene TRBV20-1; 10 nucleotides match TRBD2. V lost 2 bases, J lost 15 bases, and 13 bases stayed unmatched. The V gene's germline CDR1 is DFQATT and CDR2 SNEGSKA (reference sequence). This CDR3 contains 14 residues. CDR3 sequence: CSARLSGRGRGLFF. The CDR3 DNA reads TGCAGTGCTAGACTAAGCGGGAGGGGGCGGGGTCTGTTCTTC.

The chain combines TRBV28 with TRBJ2-5, with D uncertain. The CDR3 loop spans 14 amino acids. V dropped 3 bases and J dropped 11 bases, with 19 bases sitting between them. The germline CDR1 and CDR2 sequences are MDHEN and SYDVKM. In DNA, the CDR3 is TGTGCCAGCAGTTTTGGACGACGGTCCTACAAGCAGTACTTC. Residues: CASSFGRRSYKQYF.

The J gene is TRBJ2-1, the V gene TRBV11-3; 14 positions match TRBD2. The germline V gene encodes CDR1 SGHNT and CDR2 YENEEA. Losses at the gene ends were 5 bases for V and 8 bases for J; bases not matched to a gene: 8. The CDR3 runs to 16 residues. The CDR3 is CASSPRTSGRFDEQFF. In DNA form, the CDR3 reads TGTGCCAGCAGCCCCCGGACTAGCGGGAGGTTCGATGAGCAGTTCTTC. Looking up the rest from reference TRBV11-3 and TRBJ2-1 gives the full variable domain: EAGVVQSPRYKIIEKKQPVAFWCNPISGHNTLYWYLQNLGQGPELLIRYENEEAVDDSQLPKDRFSAERLKGVDSTLKIQPAELGDSAVYLCASSPRTSGRFDEQFFGPGTRLTVL.

The chain employs TRBV4-1 and TRBJ2-7; D remains unclear. Germline-derived CDR1 and CDR2 are MGHRA and YSYEKL. Deletions cut 0 bases from V and 3 bases from J, with 9 bases between. This CDR3 contains 14 residues. The CDR3 loop is CASSQDRAYYEQYF. The CDR3 coding sequence is TGCGCCAGCAGCCAAGATCGGGCTTACTACGAGCAGTACTTC.

This clonotype was recorded at least ten times. The rearrangement joins TRBV28 to TRBJ2-7; 10 bases agree with TRBD1. Germline values: CDR1 MDHEN, CDR2 SYDVKM. This CDR3 has 16 residues. The trim removed 2 bases at V and 0 bases at J, leaving 4 bases unmatched. DNA of the CDR3: TGTGCCAGCAGTTTAAGGAGGACAGGGGGCTCCTACGAGCAGTACTTC. It specifies CASSLRRTGGSYEQYF.

This clonotype was seen ten or more times. This chain links TRBV5-1 with TRBJ2-4, with D unresolved. CDR3 length: 14 amino acids. Germline assignment: CDR1 SGHRS and CDR2 YFSETQ. Trimming left V 0 bases short and J 1 base short, with 5 bases between. The DNA for the CDR3 is TGCGCCAGCAGCTTGGAAGGGGCCAAAAACATTCAGTACTTC. It codes for CASSLEGAKNIQYF.

This clonotype was counted at least ten times. V is TRBV5-1 and J is TRBJ2-1; no definite D call. This CDR3 is built from 14 residues. Per germline, CDR1 SGHRS and CDR2 YFSETQ. V lost 0 bases and J lost 4, with 8 bases in between. The CDR3 spells CASSLDLVYNEQFF. CDR3 sequence (DNA): TGCGCCAGCAGCTTGGATCTAGTATACAATGAGCAGTTCTTC.

This clonotype was seen a single time. The chain carries TRBV7-2 and TRBJ1-5; the D gene is possibly TRBD1 (6 bases). Trimming removed 4 bases at V and 5 bases at J, with 15 bases between. This CDR3 region has 15 residues. Germline-derived CDR1 and CDR2 are SGHTA and FQGNSA. CDR3 loop: CASSYRGGGDQPQHF. In DNA, the CDR3 is TGTGCCAGCAGCTATAGGGGGGGTGGCGATCAGCCCCAGCATTTT.

The chain employs TRBV14 and TRBJ2-5; tentatively, D is TRBD2 (6 bases). The better agreement between TRBJ2-4 and the DNA end casts doubt on the J call. CDR3 length: 12 residues. From germline, CDR1 is SGHDN and CDR2 FVKESK. CDR3 sequence (DNA): TGTGCCAGCAGTGCGGGGCTGAACATTCAGTACTTC. This codes for CASSAGLNIQYF.

This clonotype came up many times. The J gene is TRBJ2-1, the V gene TRBV9; 7 bases line up with TRBD2. The CDR3 runs to 15 residues. Losses at the gene ends were 2 bases for V and 7 bases for J; bases not matched to a gene: 9. The germline CDR1 and CDR2 sequences are SGDLS and YYNGEE. This chain's CDR3 is CASSVATGGLNEQFF. The CDR3 coding sequence is TGTGCCAGCAGCGTGGCGACGGGAGGCCTTAATGAGCAGTTCTTC. Filled out from reference TRBV9 and TRBJ2-1, the complete variable domain reads DSGVTQTPKHLITATGQRVTLRCSPRSGDLSVYWYQQSLDQGLQFLIQYYNGEERAKGNILERFSAQQFPDLHSELNLSSLELGDSALYFCASSVATGGLNEQFFGPGTRLTVL.